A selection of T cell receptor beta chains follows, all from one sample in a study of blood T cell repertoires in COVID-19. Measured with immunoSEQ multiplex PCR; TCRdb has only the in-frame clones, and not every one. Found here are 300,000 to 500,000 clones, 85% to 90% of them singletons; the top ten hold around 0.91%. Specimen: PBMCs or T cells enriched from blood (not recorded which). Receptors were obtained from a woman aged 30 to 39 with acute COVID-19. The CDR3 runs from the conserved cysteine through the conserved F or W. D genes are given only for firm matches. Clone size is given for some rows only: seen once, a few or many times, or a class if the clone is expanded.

TGTGCCATCAGTGAGTCCGTTGGCAGGGGGCCTGAAAAACTGTTTTTT | CAISESVGRGPEKLFF | TRBV10-3 | TRBD1 | TRBJ1-4 | NA
TGTGCCTGGAAAGCCTCTGGAAACACCATATATTTT | CAWKASGNTIYF | TRBV30 | NA | TRBJ1-3 | NA
TGCGCCAGCAGCCAAGATAGTAGAGAAGATACGCAGTATTTT | CASSQDSREDTQYF | TRBV4-1 | NA | TRBJ2-3 | NA
TGCGCCAGCAGCATCCCGGGACACGAAGCTTTCTTT | CASSIPGHEAFF | TRBV5-1 | NA | TRBJ1-1 | NA
TGTGCCAGCAGCCAAGATCCGACAGGCACCGGGGAGCTGTTTTTT | CASSQDPTGTGELFF | TRBV3-1/TRBV3-2 | NA | TRBJ2-2 | NA
TGTGCCAGCAGCCAAGACATCGGGACTAGCGGGGGGTATACAGATACGCAGTATTTT | CASSQDIGTSGGYTDTQYF | TRBV3-1/TRBV3-2 | TRBD2 | TRBJ2-3 | NA
TGCGCCAGCAGCCAAGGAGAAGGGGGAATAGGTGGCTACACCTTC | CASSQGEGGIGGYTF | TRBV4-1 | NA | TRBJ1-2 | once
TGTGCCAGCAGTCAGGACAGATTGAACACTGAAGCTTTCTTT | CASSQDRLNTEAFF | TRBV6-5 | NA | TRBJ1-1 | NA
TGCGCCAGCAGCCCCACGCGTGGGGGGAACAATGAGCAGTTCTTC | CASSPTRGGNNEQFF | TRBV5-1 | NA | TRBJ2-1 | once
TGTGCCATTTGGACAGGGACGAGGACCGGGGAGCTGTTTTTT | CAIWTGTRTGELFF | TRBV10-3 | TRBD1 | TRBJ2-2 | NA
TGTGCCAGCAGCCCACAGGGACCGTATTCACCCCTCCACTTT | CASSPQGPYSPLHF | TRBV3-1/TRBV3-2 | NA | TRBJ1-6 | NA
TGTGCCAGCAGCAGAGAAGGGCGGGGAACTAATGAAAAACTGTTTTTT | CASSREGRGTNEKLFF | TRBV9 | NA | TRBJ1-4 | few
TGCGCCAGCAGCCAAGACGCCACAGGCGCTGGAAACACCATATATTTT | CASSQDATGAGNTIYF | TRBV4-3 | NA | TRBJ1-3 | NA
TGCGCCAGAGTAGGGGTCGGACAGGGGGCTTATGGCTACACCTTC | CARVGVGQGAYGYTF | TRBV10-1 | TRBD1 | TRBJ1-2 | NA
TGTGCCAGTGGTAAGATAAGGGACAGGGGTCAGCCCCAGCATTTT | CASGKIRDRGQPQHF | TRBV19 | TRBD1 | TRBJ1-5 | NA
TGTGCCACCGGGACAGGGGGTATGTATGAGCAGTTCTTC | CATGTGGMYEQFF | TRBV5-8 | TRBD1 | TRBJ2-1 | NA